What follows describes a single TCR beta chain. This clonotype was counted at least ten times. It lacks a known antigen. No base qualities exist here, and no much larger clone lies one base off it. For repertoire sequencing, TCR beta CDR3 regions were amplified from RNA transcripts. A first-round RT-PCR used HTBI primers with the Qiagen OneStep RT-PCR kit, followed by a second-round multiplex PCR, size selection and purification. Sequencing of the libraries was carried out on an Illumina HiSeq2000 in paired-end mode with 100 bp reads. The authors processed their data as follows. Reads were processed with SOAPnuke, discarding reads with adapters, uncalled bases, mean Phred below 15, or no exact constant-primer or identifier match. COPE v1.2.5 was used to merge high-quality paired reads. Each unique nucleotide sequence was treated as a clonotype, and MiTCR v1.1 was used to align the clonotypes to the IMGT TRB V, D and J references. The analysis was limited to V-J combinations with a frequency above 0.0001, which together covered 99.2% of repertoires. A TCR clonal expansion and chaos score per V-J combination was defined as the ratio of F50 clonal expansion to chaos observed in the TCRdist matrix. Welch's t-statistics and random forest were used to narrow the features down to over ten V-J combinations, which were then fed into a naive Bayes classifier. The Morisita-Horn index was used to measure how similar the thyroid and blood repertoires were. The raw public reads went through TCRdb reprocessing: fastp at Q25, MiXCR clone calling, in-frame beta chains kept. Each record represents a unique CDR3 protein, reported with the most common genes and DNA among its rows. The V and J calls follow TCRdb's processing rather than the paper's. The sample has roughly 1.1 million distinct CDR3 sequences on record, about 35% of them singletons. The top ten hold roughly 11% of the sample.

Patients with hyperthyroidism were aged 18 to 65 years, had been newly diagnosed, and had a disease duration of less than 2 months. Patients with other autoimmune diseases, uncontrolled infections, pregnancy or lactation were excluded from the study. Clinical symptoms, serum thyroxine, TRAb, thyroid ultrasound and orbital computed tomography were used for diagnosis. Trizol reagent was used to extract the total RNA, and its quality was then checked on an Agilent 2100 Bioanalyzer. This sample stems from a study of Graves' ophthalmopathy and Graves' hyperthyroidism (dated by TCRdb to between 2018 and 2020). Context from the whole study: A patient counted as having stable hyperthyroidism if there was no progression to ophthalmopathy within 18 months of follow-up. TCR beta repertoire signatures were used to distinguish Graves' ophthalmopathy from Graves' hyperthyroidism and to predict progression to ophthalmopathy. In total, approximately 130 blood samples were TCR-sequenced: roughly 45 ophthalmopathy, some 75 hyperthyroidism and roughly 17 hyperthyroidism-to-ophthalmopathy patients. To explore V-J signatures that distinguish ophthalmopathy from hyperthyroidism, a discovery set of about a hundred patients was enrolled, made up of 40 to 45 with ophthalmopathy and around 60 with stable hyperthyroidism. The independent validation cohort included about 19 hyperthyroidism patients plus 17 patients who later progressed from hyperthyroidism to ophthalmopathy. In about six hyperthyroidism patients, the T-cell repertoires found in thyroid tissue were compared with those found in blood. Following sampling, methimazole starting at 30 mg daily was administered to hyperthyroidism patients, and high-dose intravenous methylprednisolone was administered to ophthalmopathy patients.

The research as a whole found: In validation, the model predicted ophthalmopathy progression with about 64% sensitivity and approximately 72% specificity; 12 predicted patients were CT-confirmed with GO in a median of around 6 months. Most expanded thyroid clonotypes with a frequency above 0.001 also appeared in blood, which suggests that blood repertoires may reflect the immune response in the thyroid. Sample size was not statistically predetermined, and group allocation was not concealed from the investigators. Ophthalmopathy was separated from stable hyperthyroidism by the 13-signature model with 87.88% sensitivity and just under 84% specificity in cross-validation and with 80%/75% in the test set.

Source material: peripheral blood or thyroid tissue (not recorded which). The receptor was isolated from an adult man with Graves' hyperthyroidism.

The CDR3 has the sequence CSARVGAYEQYF. Read as DNA, the sequence is TGCAGTGCTAGAGTGGGAGCCTACGAGCAGTACTTC. The chain was built from TRBV20-1 and TRBJ2-7, with TRBD2 perhaps the D gene, on 5 matching bases. The CDR3 starts with the cysteine, ends with the phenylalanine, and has 12 residues. The entry retains the CDR3 DNA only, 36 bases that are in frame from base 1. Trimming costs V 1 base and J 2 bases, and their ends lie 6 bases apart. Taken from the germline V gene (reference sequence), the CDR1 and CDR2 loops are DFQATT and SNEGSKA.